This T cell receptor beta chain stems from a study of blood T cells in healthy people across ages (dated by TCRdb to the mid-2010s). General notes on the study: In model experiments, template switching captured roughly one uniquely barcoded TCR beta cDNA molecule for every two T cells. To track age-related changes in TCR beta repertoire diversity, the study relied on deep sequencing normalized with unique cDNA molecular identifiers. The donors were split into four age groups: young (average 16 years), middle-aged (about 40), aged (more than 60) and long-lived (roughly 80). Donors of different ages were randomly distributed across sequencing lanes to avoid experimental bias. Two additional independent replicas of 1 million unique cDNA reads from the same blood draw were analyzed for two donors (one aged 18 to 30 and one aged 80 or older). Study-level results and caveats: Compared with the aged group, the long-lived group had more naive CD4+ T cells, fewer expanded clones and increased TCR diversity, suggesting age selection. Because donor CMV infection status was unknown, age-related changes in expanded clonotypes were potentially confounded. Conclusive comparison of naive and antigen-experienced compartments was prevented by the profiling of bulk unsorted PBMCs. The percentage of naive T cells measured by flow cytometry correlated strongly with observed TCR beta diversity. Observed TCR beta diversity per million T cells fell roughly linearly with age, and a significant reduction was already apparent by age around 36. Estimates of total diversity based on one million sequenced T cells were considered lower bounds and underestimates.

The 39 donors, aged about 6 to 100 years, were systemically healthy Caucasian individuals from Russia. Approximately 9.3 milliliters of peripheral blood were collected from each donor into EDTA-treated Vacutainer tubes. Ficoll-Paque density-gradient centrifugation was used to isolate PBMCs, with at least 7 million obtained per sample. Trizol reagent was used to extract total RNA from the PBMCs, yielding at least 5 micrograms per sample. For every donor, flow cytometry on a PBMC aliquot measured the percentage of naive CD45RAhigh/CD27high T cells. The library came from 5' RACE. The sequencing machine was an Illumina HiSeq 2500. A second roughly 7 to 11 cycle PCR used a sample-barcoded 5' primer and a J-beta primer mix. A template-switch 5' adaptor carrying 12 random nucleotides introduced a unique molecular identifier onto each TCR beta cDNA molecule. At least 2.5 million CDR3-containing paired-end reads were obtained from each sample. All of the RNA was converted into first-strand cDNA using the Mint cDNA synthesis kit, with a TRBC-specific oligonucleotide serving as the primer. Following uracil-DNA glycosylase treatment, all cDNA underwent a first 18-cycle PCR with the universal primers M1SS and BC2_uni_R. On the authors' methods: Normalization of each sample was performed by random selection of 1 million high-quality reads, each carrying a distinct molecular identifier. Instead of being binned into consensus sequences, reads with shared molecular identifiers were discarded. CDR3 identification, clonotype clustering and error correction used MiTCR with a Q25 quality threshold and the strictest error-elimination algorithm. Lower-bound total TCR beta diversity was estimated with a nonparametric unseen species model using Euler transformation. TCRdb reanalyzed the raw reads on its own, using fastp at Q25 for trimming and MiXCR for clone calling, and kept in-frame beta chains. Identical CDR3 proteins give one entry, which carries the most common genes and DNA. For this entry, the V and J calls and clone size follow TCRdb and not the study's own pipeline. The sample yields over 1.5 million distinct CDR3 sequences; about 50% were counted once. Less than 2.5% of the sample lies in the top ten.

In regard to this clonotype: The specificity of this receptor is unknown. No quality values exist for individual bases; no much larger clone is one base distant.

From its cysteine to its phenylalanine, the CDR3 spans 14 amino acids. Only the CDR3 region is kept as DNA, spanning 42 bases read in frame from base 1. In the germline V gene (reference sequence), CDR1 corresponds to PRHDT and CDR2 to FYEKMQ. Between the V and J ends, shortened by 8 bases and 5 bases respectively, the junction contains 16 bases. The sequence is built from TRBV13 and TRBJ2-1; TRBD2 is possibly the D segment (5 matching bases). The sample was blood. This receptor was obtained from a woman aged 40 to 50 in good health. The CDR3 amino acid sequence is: CASLTRGWNNEQFF. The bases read TGTGCCAGCCTTACCCGGGGTTGGAACAATGAGCAGTTCTTC.